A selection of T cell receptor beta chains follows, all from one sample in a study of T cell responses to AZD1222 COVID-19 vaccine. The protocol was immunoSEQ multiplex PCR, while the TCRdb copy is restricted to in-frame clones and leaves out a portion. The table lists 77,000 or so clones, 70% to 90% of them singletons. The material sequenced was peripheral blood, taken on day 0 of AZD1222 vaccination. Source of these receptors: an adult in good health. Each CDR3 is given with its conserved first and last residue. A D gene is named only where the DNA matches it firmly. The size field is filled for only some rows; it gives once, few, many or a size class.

cdr3_aa: CASSVGQGATEAFF
cdr3_nt: TGTGCCAGCAGCGTAGGACAGGGAGCCACTGAAGCTTTCTTT
d_call: TRBD1
j_call: TRBJ1-1
clone_size: -
v_call: TRBV9

cdr3_aa: CASSRTGFANTGELFF
cdr3_nt: TGTGCCAGCAGCCGGACAGGCTTTGCGAACACCGGGGAGCTGTTTTTT
d_call: TRBD1
j_call: TRBJ2-2
clone_size: -
v_call: TRBV14

cdr3_aa: CATSLDSNEQFF
cdr3_nt: TGTGCCACCAGCCTTGACAGCAATGAGCAGTTCTTC
d_call: -
j_call: TRBJ2-1
clone_size: -
v_call: TRBV15

cdr3_aa: CASSTLPGQGAYEQYF
cdr3_nt: TGTGCCAGTAGTACCCTACCGGGACAGGGGGCCTACGAGCAGTACTTC
d_call: TRBD1
j_call: TRBJ2-7
clone_size: -
v_call: TRBV19

cdr3_aa: CATSWGDSGNYGYTF
cdr3_nt: TGTGCCACCAGCTGGGGGGACAGTGGTAACTATGGCTACACCTTC
d_call: TRBD1
j_call: TRBJ1-2
clone_size: -
v_call: TRBV15

cdr3_aa: CASSDANREQYF
cdr3_nt: TGTGCCAGCAGCGATGCCAATAGGGAGCAGTACTTC
d_call: -
j_call: TRBJ2-7
clone_size: -
v_call: TRBV9

cdr3_aa: CAIRPNSGLAGSADTQYF
cdr3_nt: TGTGCCATCAGACCAAATTCGGGACTAGCGGGGAGCGCAGATACGCAGTATTTT
d_call: TRBD2
j_call: TRBJ2-3
clone_size: -
v_call: TRBV10-3

cdr3_aa: CASSVTGGISEAFF
cdr3_nt: TGTGCCAGCAGTGTCACAGGGGGTATCTCTGAAGCTTTCTTT
d_call: TRBD1
j_call: TRBJ1-1
clone_size: once
v_call: TRBV28

cdr3_aa: CSVEDRDRTNTEAFF
cdr3_nt: TGCAGCGTTGAAGATCGTGACAGAACGAACACTGAAGCTTTCTTT
d_call: -
j_call: TRBJ1-1
clone_size: -
v_call: TRBV29-1

cdr3_aa: CASSQVTNEQFF
cdr3_nt: TGTGCCAGCAGCCAAGTCACGAATGAGCAGTTCTTC
d_call: -
j_call: TRBJ2-1
clone_size: -
v_call: TRBV3-1/TRBV3-2

cdr3_aa: CASRKSGGYGYTF
cdr3_nt: TGTGCCAGCAGGAAAAGCGGAGGCTATGGCTACACCTTC
d_call: -
j_call: TRBJ1-2
clone_size: -
v_call: TRBV28

cdr3_aa: CASSQVGAIYGYTF
cdr3_nt: TGCGCCAGCAGCCAAGTGGGGGCTATCTATGGCTACACCTTC
d_call: -
j_call: TRBJ1-2
clone_size: -
v_call: TRBV4-3

cdr3_aa: CASSLPSLNTEAFF
cdr3_nt: TGTGCCAGCAGCTTACCCTCCTTGAACACTGAAGCTTTCTTT
d_call: -
j_call: TRBJ1-1
clone_size: -
v_call: TRBV5-4

cdr3_aa: CASSQAGTGVYEQYF
cdr3_nt: TGTGCCAGCAGCCAAGCCGGGACAGGGGTCTACGAGCAGTACTTC
d_call: TRBD1
j_call: TRBJ2-7
clone_size: -
v_call: TRBV3-1/TRBV3-2

cdr3_aa: CATSRGQGARGATDTQYF
cdr3_nt: TGTGCCACCAGCAGAGGGCAGGGGGCGCGGGGAGCCACAGATACGCAGTATTTT
d_call: TRBD1
j_call: TRBJ2-3
clone_size: -
v_call: TRBV15

cdr3_aa: CATIQGPGGNTIYF
cdr3_nt: TGTGCCACTATACAGGGCCCAGGGGGAAACACCATATATTTT
d_call: -
j_call: TRBJ1-3
clone_size: -
v_call: TRBV10-3

cdr3_aa: CASSRPTSGSHYNEQFF
cdr3_nt: TGTGCCAGCAGCCGTCCGACTAGCGGGAGTCATTACAATGAGCAGTTCTTC
d_call: TRBD2
j_call: TRBJ2-1
clone_size: -
v_call: TRBV27

cdr3_aa: CASSGRDKVPYEQYF
cdr3_nt: TGTGCCAGCAGCGGTCGGGACAAGGTCCCCTACGAGCAGTACTTC
d_call: -
j_call: TRBJ2-7
clone_size: -
v_call: TRBV7-9

cdr3_aa: CASSLAAVPMYNEQFF
cdr3_nt: TGTGCCAGCAGCTTAGCTGCGGTACCCATGTACAATGAGCAGTTCTTC
d_call: -
j_call: TRBJ2-1
clone_size: -
v_call: TRBV11-2

cdr3_aa: CASSLVLAGYEQYF
cdr3_nt: TGCGCCAGCAGCTTGGTCCTAGCGGGCTACGAGCAGTACTTC
d_call: TRBD2
j_call: TRBJ2-7
clone_size: -
v_call: TRBV5-1

cdr3_aa: CASSYLQGDGYTF
cdr3_nt: TGTGCCAGCAGTTACTTGCAGGGCGATGGCTACACCTTC
d_call: -
j_call: TRBJ1-2
clone_size: once
v_call: TRBV6-5

cdr3_aa: CATTTGTGTSKLFF
cdr3_nt: TGTGCCACCACGACGGGGACAGGGACGTCAAAACTGTTTTTT
d_call: TRBD1
j_call: TRBJ1-4
clone_size: -
v_call: TRBV19

cdr3_aa: CASSLVSSGAQETQYF
cdr3_nt: TGTGCCAGCAGCTTAGTGAGCAGCGGGGCCCAAGAGACCCAGTACTTC
d_call: TRBD2
j_call: TRBJ2-5
clone_size: -
v_call: TRBV7-2

cdr3_aa: CATSRDSQRQPQHF
cdr3_nt: TGTGCCACCAGCAGAGATTCCCAACGCCAGCCCCAGCATTTT
d_call: -
j_call: TRBJ1-5
clone_size: -
v_call: TRBV15

cdr3_aa: CASSVGRANYGYTF
cdr3_nt: TGTGCCAGCAGCGTCGGGCGGGCTAACTATGGCTACACCTTC
d_call: -
j_call: TRBJ1-2
clone_size: -
v_call: TRBV3-1/TRBV3-2

cdr3_aa: CASSEQQGIARYGYTF
cdr3_nt: TGTGCCAGCAGTGAGCAACAGGGAATTGCAAGATATGGCTACACCTTC
d_call: -
j_call: TRBJ1-2
clone_size: -
v_call: TRBV6-1

cdr3_aa: CASGLVLALLSRSTDTQYF
cdr3_nt: TGTGCTAGTGGTTTGGTACTCGCCCTTCTTTCCCGTAGCACAGATACGCAGTATTTT
d_call: -
j_call: TRBJ2-3
clone_size: -
v_call: TRBV12-5

cdr3_aa: CASSRLAGGLNTGELFF
cdr3_nt: TGCGCCAGCAGCAGACTAGCGGGGGGGCTCAACACCGGGGAGCTGTTTTTT
d_call: TRBD2
j_call: TRBJ2-2
clone_size: -
v_call: TRBV5-1

cdr3_aa: CSVDGTANYGYTF
cdr3_nt: TGCAGCGTTGATGGGACAGCTAACTATGGCTACACCTTC
d_call: TRBD1
j_call: TRBJ1-2
clone_size: -
v_call: TRBV29-1

cdr3_aa: CASSLPTGGGQPQHF
cdr3_nt: TGTGCCAGCAGTTTACCGACAGGGGGAGGTCAGCCCCAGCATTTT
d_call: TRBD1
j_call: TRBJ1-5
clone_size: -
v_call: TRBV28

cdr3_aa: CASRRPGLAFSETQYF
cdr3_nt: TGTGCCAGCAGGCGACCGGGACTAGCGTTCTCAGAGACCCAGTACTTC
d_call: TRBD2
j_call: TRBJ2-5
clone_size: -
v_call: TRBV11-2

cdr3_aa: CASSTAYEQYF
cdr3_nt: TGTGCCAGCAGCACAGCCTACGAGCAGTACTTC
d_call: -
j_call: TRBJ2-7
clone_size: few
v_call: TRBV12-3/TRBV12-4

cdr3_aa: CASSSELYNEQFF
cdr3_nt: TGTGCCAGCAGCAGCGAGCTCTACAATGAGCAGTTCTTC
d_call: -
j_call: TRBJ2-1
clone_size: few
v_call: TRBV11-2

cdr3_aa: CASSLDITGQYSYEQYF
cdr3_nt: TGTGCCAGCAGCTTAGATATTACAGGACAATACTCCTACGAGCAGTACTTC
d_call: -
j_call: TRBJ2-7
clone_size: -
v_call: TRBV11-2

cdr3_aa: CASSTTTGGAYEQYF
cdr3_nt: TGTGCCAGTAGTACAACGACAGGGGGCGCCTACGAGCAGTACTTC
d_call: TRBD1
j_call: TRBJ2-7
clone_size: -
v_call: TRBV19

cdr3_aa: CASRPNRDQPQHF
cdr3_nt: TGTGCCAGCAGACCTAACAGGGACCAGCCCCAGCATTTT
d_call: -
j_call: TRBJ1-5
clone_size: -
v_call: TRBV2

cdr3_aa: CASSQFSGTLEDNEQFF
cdr3_nt: TGCGCCAGCAGCCAATTTTCCGGGACACTAGAGGACAATGAGCAGTTCTTC
d_call: -
j_call: TRBJ2-1
clone_size: -
v_call: TRBV4-1